This entry features one TCR beta chain sequence. The data were obtained in a study of cytomegalovirus exposure and HLA in healthy donors. Germline CDR1 and CDR2: SGHTA and FQGNSA. This CDR3 has 16 amino acids. V lost 5 bases to trimming and J lost 7 bases; unmatched junction nucleotides: 6. Samples came from healthy bone marrow donors. The PCR had 60 Vbeta and 13 Jbeta primers. Some clones are missing from TCRdb's copy, which holds only in-frame ones; the method was immunoSEQ multiplex PCR. The sample lists about 43,000 clones; 51% were seen once. V is TRBV7-2 and J is TRBJ2-2; 14 bases match TRBD2. Sequenced sample: PBMCs. This clonotype originated in a man aged 60 to 75 in good health and CMV-seronegative. The CDR3 loop reads CASSMGLAGVGGELFF. Here the CDR3 DNA reads TGTGCCAGCAGCATGGGACTAGCGGGAGTGGGCGGGGAGCTGTTTTTT.